The 26 T cell receptor gamma chains below come from one sample, sequenced in a study of gamma-delta chains in newborns, infants, children. TCRdb reran clone calling via CATT on the reads. The sample consists of about 670 gamma-chain clones, 1.4% to 1.5% of them appearing once. Sequenced sample: blood. The source is a child who was a newborn, infant or young child, either healthy, febrile or measles-vaccinated (not recorded which).

This clone has just a few counts. It differs at one base from a far larger clone, so likely a read error. CDR3 bases: TGTGCCACCTGGGACAGGCCCAACAACAGTAAGAAACTCTTT. It translates to CATWDRPNNSKKLF. The rearrangement links TRGV5 to TRGJ1 or TRGJ2. The CDR3 loop spans 14 amino acids. Losses at the gene ends were 0 bases for V and 9 bases for J; bases not matched to a gene: 11. The germline V gene has CDR1 VINAFY and CDR2 YDVSNSKD.

With regard to this clone: This likely stems from a read error, as it lies one base from a far larger clone. The genes are TRGV5 and TRGJ1 or TRGJ2. Germline V gene data show CDR1 as VINAFY and CDR2 as YDVSNSKD. The CDR3 length is 18 residues. The CDR3 protein is CTTWDTGRRGHRYYKKLF. CDR3 nucleotide sequence: TGTACCACCTGGGACACCGGGCGGAGAGGCCATCGTTATTATAAGAAACTCTTT.

Regarding this clone: A much larger clone is a single base away; this may be a read error. This chain connects TRGV3 to TRGJ1 or TRGJ2. The CDR3 covers 14 residues. Germline CDR1 VTNTFY, CDR2 YDVSTARD (reference sequence). DNA of the CDR3: TGTGCCACCTGGGACACCCCCTTTTATCATAAGAAACTCTTT. Its translation: CATWDTPFYHKKLF.

Only a few counts were recorded for this clone. A far larger clone is off by one base, so a read error is likely. V is TRGV5 and J is TRGJ1 or TRGJ2. Germline lookup yields CDR1 VINAFY and CDR2 YDVSNSKD. The CDR3 is made up of 18 amino acids. CDR3 protein: CATWDTGRRGHRYHKKLF. CDR3 bases: TGTGCCACCTGGGACACCGGGCGGAGAGGCCATCGTTATCATAAGAAACTCTTT.

By its share, this clone is medium-sized. With a much larger clone just one base away, this may be a read error. V and J are TRGV4 and TRGJ1 or TRGJ2. The length of the CDR3 is 11 residues. CDR1 is EGSTGY, CDR2 YDSYTSSV, per germline. J gave up 8 bases and V 0 bases, and 1 base lay outside the gene matches. CDR3 coding DNA: TGTGCCACCTGGGATGGGCATAAGAAACTCTTT. Translation gives CATWDGHKKLF.

As regards this clone: At one boundary the junction diverges from the germline segment, which might be a read error. This chain joins TRGV5 and TRGJ1 or TRGJ2. The germline V gene has CDR1 VINAFY and CDR2 YDVSNSKD. The CDR3 runs 12 residues. Written as DNA, the CDR3 is TGTGCCACCCGGGACATCTATTATAAGAAACTCTTT. Its translation: CATRDIYYKKLF.

This clone has more than one count but fewer than ten. The junction does not match germline at one end; this may be a read error. The same CDR3 is also encoded by other DNA sequences in this sample. This chain links TRGV4 with TRGJP2. The CDR3 covers 14 residues. The germline V gene encodes CDR1 EGSTGY and CDR2 YDSYTSSV. In DNA form, the CDR3 reads TGTGCCACCTGGGGTTATAGTAGCGATTGGATCAAGACGTTT. It translates to CATWGYSSDWIKTF.

This clone was counted a few times. Being one base from a much bigger clone, this may be a read error. The J gene is TRGJ1 or TRGJ2, the V gene TRGV3. The CDR3 has 13 residues. Germline-derived CDR1 and CDR2 are VTNTFY and YDVSTARD (reference sequence). CDR3 in DNA: TGTGCCGCCTGGGAAAAAAGGAATTATAAGAAACTCTTT. Its translation is CAAWEKRNYKKLF.

Details on this clone: It differs at one base from a far larger clone, so likely a read error. This rearrangement joins TRGV9 to TRGJP1. The CDR3 loop spans 14 amino acids. The germline gives CDR1 GITISATS, CDR2 ISYDGTV (reference sequence). CDR3 sequence reads: CALWYYTTVWFKIF. DNA for the CDR3: TGTGCCTTGTGGTACTATACCACTGTTTGGTTCAAGATATTT.

In the case of this clone: Being one base from a much bigger clone, this may be a read error. This sample also contains other DNA sequences that code for the same CDR3. This chain links TRGV9 with TRGJ1 or TRGJ2. CDR3 size: 11 residues. Germline V lookup: CDR1 GITISATS, CDR2 ISYDGTV (reference sequence). The CDR3 here is CALWNYYKKLF. CDR3 in DNA: TGTGCCCTGTGGAATTATTATAAGAAACTCTTT.

This clone qualifies as hyperexpanded. Other DNA sequences of this sample code for an identical CDR3. The chain joins TRGV4 to TRGJ1 or TRGJ2. Germline CDR1 and CDR2: EGSTGY and YDSYTSSV. CDR3 length equals 13 residues. V was clipped by 0 bases and J by 1 base; unmatched bases: 0. The CDR3 nucleotides read TGTGCCACCTGGGATGGGAATTATTATAAGAAACTCTTT. It codes for CATWDGNYYKKLF.

Notes on this clone: A much bigger clone sits one base away, suggesting this may be a read error. The chain uses TRGV5 and TRGJ1 or TRGJ2. Germline V gene data show CDR1 as VINAFY and CDR2 as YDVSNSKD. The CDR3 is 14 amino acids. CDR3 bases: TGTGCCACCTGGGACAGGCGAGATTATTATAGGAAACTCTTT. It is translated as CATWDRRDYYRKLF.

Concerning this clone itself: A much larger clone sits a single nucleotide away, making a read error possible. The V call is TRGV4, the J call TRGJP2. Germline trimming cut 5 bases from V and 3 bases from J; bases unmatched to any gene: 18. The CDR3 contains 18 residues. Per germline, CDR1 EGSTGY and CDR2 YDSYTSSV. The DNA for the CDR3 is TGTGCCACCTGGGGTGGCCCATGCGGAGGGGGTAGTGATTGGATCAAGACGTTT. This gives the protein CATWGGPCGGGSDWIKTF.

Sample share makes this clone large (0.1 to 1%). The chain couples TRGV4 to TRGJP1. The CDR3 is 10 residues long. Germline values: CDR1 EGSTGY, CDR2 YDSYTSSV. The trim removed 3 bases at V and 11 bases at J, leaving 0 bases unmatched. CDR3 DNA sequence: TGTGCCACCTGGGATTGGTTCAAGATATTT. Residues: CATWDWFKIF.

This clone turned up a few times. TCRdb shows a much larger clone's protein in place of this DNA's translation, and the two differ at residue 5, likely through a read error; the protein shown is translated from the DNA. V usage is TRGV4 and J usage is TRGJ1 or TRGJ2. CDR3 size: 15 residues. Germline CDR1 EGSTGY, CDR2 YDSYTSSV. The CDR3 region is CATWGGILNYYKKLF. In DNA form, the CDR3 reads TGTGCCACCTGGGGTGGGATCCTCAATTATTATAAGAAACTCTTT.

By share of the sample, this clone is large. Other DNA sequences in the sample encode the same CDR3. This chain links TRGV9 with TRGJ1 or TRGJ2. From germline, CDR1 is GITISATS and CDR2 ISYDGTV (reference sequence). The CDR3 totals 13 residues. With V trimmed by 3 bases and J by 0 bases, 2 bases remained unmatched. CDR3 amino acids: CALWELNYYKKLF. DNA for the CDR3: TGTGCCTTGTGGGAGTTGAATTATTATAAGAAACTCTTT.

This clone came up a few times. A much larger clonotype is one base distant, so this may be a read error. The chain joins TRGV4 to TRGJ1 or TRGJ2. The CDR3 has 14 amino acids. V lost 2 bases and J lost 5; bases outside the gene matches: 9. From germline, CDR1 is EGSTGY and CDR2 YDSYTSSV. The CDR3 here is CATWDEAADYKKLF. The CDR3 DNA reads TGTGCCACCTGGGATGAAGCTGCGGATTATAAGAAACTCTTT.

This clone came up a few times. A read error is likely here: a far larger clone is one base away. The rearrangement uses TRGV4 and TRGJ1 or TRGJ2. CDR3 size: 11 residues. Germline V gene sequence: CDR1 EGSTGY, CDR2 YDSYTSSV. CDR3 bases: TGTGCCACCCGGGATGACTATAAGAAACTCTTT. This sequence encodes CATRDDYKKLF.

In its sample, this clone is large (0.1 to 1%). The chain uses TRGV4 and TRGJ1 or TRGJ2. CDR3 size: 11 residues. V trimming: 2 bases; J trimming: 8 bases; junction bases outside the gene matches: 3. The germline V gene encodes CDR1 EGSTGY and CDR2 YDSYTSSV. DNA for the CDR3: TGTGCCACCTGGGATGTGGATAAGAAACTCTTT. This gives the protein CATWDVDKKLF.

This clone was picked up a small number of times. A read error may explain this, as a much larger clone is one base away. The J gene is TRGJP, the V gene TRGV4. Trimming cost V 4 bases and J 3 bases; bases outside gene matches: 6. Germline V gene data show CDR1 as EGSTGY and CDR2 as YDSYTSSV. This CDR3 contains 17 residues. CDR3 DNA: TGTGCCACCTGGGAACACCCGCAAGAGTTGGGCAAAAAAATCAAGGTATTT. Translating gives CATWEHPQELGKKIKVF.

With regard to this clone: With only one base between it and a far larger clone, this is likely a read error. The chain combines TRGV9 with TRGJ1 or TRGJ2. CDR1 is GITISATS, CDR2 ISYDGTV, per germline (reference sequence). The CDR3 totals 12 residues. Written as DNA, the CDR3 is TGCGCCTTGTGGGAAGTTTATTATAAGAAACTCTTT. This translates into CALWEVYYKKLF.

This clone was seen only a few times. This likely stems from a read error, as it lies one base from a far larger clone. Other DNA sequences in the same sample also yield this CDR3. This CDR3 reads CALWEAHYYKKLF. The CDR3 DNA reads TGTGCCTTATGGGAGGCCCATTATTATAAGAAACTCTTT. This chain joins TRGV9 and TRGJ1 or TRGJ2. CDR1 and CDR2 from the germline V gene are GITISATS and ISYDGTV (reference sequence). This CDR3 contains 13 residues.

A note on this clone: It differs at one base from a far larger clone, so likely a read error. The chain employs TRGV4 and TRGJ1 or TRGJ2. The CDR3 extends over 13 amino acids. Germline-derived CDR1 and CDR2 are EGSTGY and YDSYTSSV. As DNA, the CDR3 is TGTGCCACCTGGGATGGGAATTATTATAAGCAACTCTTT. It yields the protein CATWDGNYYKQLF.

This clone is large within its sample. Other DNA variants within this sample encode the same CDR3. The gene calls are TRGV4 and TRGJ1 or TRGJ2. After removal of 1 base from V and 5 bases from J, the junction contained 8 bases not matched to a gene. This CDR3 is built from 14 residues. CDR1 is EGSTGY and CDR2 is YDSYTSSV in the germline V gene. For the CDR3, the DNA is TGTGCCACCTGGGATGGCTGGGGGCATTATAAGAAACTCTTT. It is translated as CATWDGWGHYKKLF.

As concerns this clone: A much more abundant neighbour one base away suggests this may be a read error. The chain employs TRGV3 and TRGJ1 or TRGJ2. The CDR3 is 13 amino acids. The germline CDR1 and CDR2 sequences are VTNTFY and YDVSTARD (reference sequence). CDR3 in DNA: TGTGCCACCTGGAACAGGCGATATTATAAGAAACTCTTT. As protein: CATWNRRYYKKLF.

A note on this clone: The protein in TCRdb stems from a much larger clone and differs at residues 4 and 6 from this DNA's translation, likely a read error; here the protein is translated from the DNA. The rearrangement uses TRGV9 and TRGJ1 or TRGJ2. Germline V gives CDR1 GITISATS, CDR2 ISYDGTV (reference sequence). The CDR3 is made up of 10 amino acids. CDR3 coding DNA: TGTGCCTTGCGGGAGATAGAGAAACTCTTT. As protein: CALREIEKLF.